Following are 2 T cell receptor beta chains from one sample sequenced in a study of blood T cell repertoires in COVID-19. Profiling relied on immunoSEQ multiplex PCR, and the TCRdb table lists in-frame clones only, not all of them. The repertoire includes about 130,000 clones, 80% to 95% of them detected once, and around 1.9% sits in the top ten. The sample comprised peripheral blood. The receptors shown here come from a man aged 45-60 years with COVID-19, enrolled during active disease.

The chain employs TRBV5-5 and TRBJ2-1; no reliable D call. This CDR3 spans 12 amino acids. Germline CDR1 and CDR2: SGHKS and YYEKEE (reference sequence). With 3 bases removed from V and 8 bases from J, the gap between germline ends came to 9 bases. Here the CDR3 reads CASSSYIDEQFF. CDR3 coding DNA: TGTGCCAGCAGCTCTTACATCGATGAGCAGTTCTTC.

This chain uses TRBV6-6 with TRBJ2-3, with D possibly matching TRBD2 (5 bases). Per germline, CDR1 MNHNY and CDR2 SVGAGI (reference sequence). The V gene lost 4 bases and the J gene lost 7 bases, with 9 bases spanning the gap. The CDR3 covers 12 residues. The CDR3 sequence: CASSSQRNTQYF. DNA of the CDR3: TGTGCCAGCAGTTCACAGCGGAATACGCAGTATTTT.